The subject of this entry is one T cell receptor (beta chain). This clone was observed a few times. Its cognate antigen has yet to be identified. The input lacks base qualities; no much larger clone sits a single base away. This entry belongs to a study of cytomegalovirus exposure and HLA in healthy donors (dated by TCRdb to 2015 to 2018). General notes on the study: An earlier analysis of about 560 of the donors reported 276 Gb of sequence data and 95 million to 120 million unique TCR beta sequences obtained from around 170 million T cells. A later genetic analysis used genome-wide SNP genotypes for about three fifths of the roughly 700 donors, treating that subset as a discovery cohort. Every repertoire in the discovery cohort had been generated on one and the same sequencing platform. An earlier analysis of more than 450 of the donors used high-throughput TCR beta sequencing to judge whether each TCR beta V gene segment behaved as functional or pseudogenic. The study combined high-throughput TCR immunosequencing, statistical association of individual TCRs with disease status, and machine learning to predict cytomegalovirus infection status. The number of typed donors differed by locus: roughly 620-630 for A, B, C, DRB1 and DQB1; 522 for DQA1; approximately 600 for DPA1; and roughly 470 for DPB1. The study was designed to test whether signatures of past pathogen exposure could be identified by cataloging public T cell receptors. HLA typing covered class I and class II loci at four-digit resolution. Donor age, sex, ethnicity and CMV serostatus were compiled alongside the repertoire data. A separate validation cohort of 100 to 150 different subjects was used in addition to the roughly 720-subject first cohort. Roughly 300 gigabases of sequencing data and 70 million to 95 million unique TCR sequences made up an early release that covered over 550 HLA-typed donors. To study patterns of TCR occurrence, a later analysis re-analyzed previously published TCR beta repertoires from around 700 donors and added high-resolution HLA genotyping. Several DR-DQ haplotypes were treated as single units for association and clustering because of strong linkage in the cohort. Among about 400 genotyped donors of the cohort, an average of around 240,000 unique TCR beta nucleotide sequences was sequenced per donor, of which 15% to 20% were non-productive. The later analysis used no new phenotypic data to find candidate immune exposures, relying instead on TCR beta sequences and their occurrence across donors. The study profiled the T cell repertoires of 500 to 800 subjects by immunosequencing and related them to cytomegalovirus serostatus. Of the 300 to 450 genotyped donors, 80% to 90% were placed in the genetic ancestry cluster associated with self-reported Caucasian donors.

The germline V gene gives CDR1 as SNHLY and CDR2 as FYNNEI. Spanning cysteine to phenylalanine, the CDR3 consists of 15 amino acids. Kept here is only the CDR3 DNA, which spans 45 bases and is read in frame from base 1. Trimming accounts for 5 bases at V and 5 bases at J, while the number of junction bases matched to no gene is 10. The study at large found these results: In an earlier analysis of some 500 of the donors, most TCR beta V segments were observed in productive rearrangements about 87% or about 30% of the time, broadly matching IMGT annotations. A further reported finding was that TCR beta sequences accurately predicted the HLA-A and HLA-B alleles for most subjects in the first cohort. In a later analysis, HLA-associated TCR beta chains showed more clonal expansion and lower generation probabilities than non-associated chains that were equally common. In a later analysis, most CMV-associated TCR beta chains were found to appear HLA-restricted, with HLA associations seemingly driven largely by CMV exposure. Most TCR sequences were seen in very few donors, while some public TCRs were found in many individuals. Because counts were too low, about 18 rarely observed V segments, including chromosome 9 orphons, were excluded from the earlier analysis of under 650 of the donors. A later genetic analysis associated a missense DCLRE1C variant with V-gene and J-gene trimming of TCR beta chains, and an independent cohort replicated the association. Strong co-occurrence of HLA alleles, especially DR and DQ, made assigning TCR associations to individual alleles difficult. Only TCR beta chains were sequenced in this cohort, and the absence of alpha or paired-chain data limited detectable features. The classifier was reported to diagnose cytomegalovirus status with high specificity and sensitivity in both the original cohort and the validation cohort. At a false discovery rate of 0.05, a later analysis linked 16,951 TCR beta sequences to specific HLA alleles. The presence/absence analyses assumed that sequencing depth was roughly uniform across donors, and that assumption may not be true. The sequencing pipeline was judged likely to have produced a cluster of highly shared sequence variants as a technical artifact. Correlated functional status among segregating V segments might reflect linkage disequilibrium, but an unknown experimental factor could not be ruled out. Some IMGT-functional V segments, including TRBV6-2 and TRBV6-3, could not be distinguished by the 87-base-pair reads and were therefore excluded. Because HLA typing was missing for some donors at each locus, association tests included only the typed subset. In a later analysis, several top co-occurrence clusters were reported to appear linked to parvovirus B19, influenza, CMV and Epstein-Barr virus. The study listed 164 TCR beta chains as associated with cytomegalovirus. A few of the identified cytomegalovirus-associated TCR beta chains were confirmed in vitro to be specific for cytomegalovirus antigens. A later genetic analysis reported fewer N-insertions in productive TCRs among donors in an Asian-associated ancestry cluster than the roughly 700-donor mean. The only immune exposure information available for the cohort was CMV serostatus. In a later analysis, the rate of TCR association differed among HLA loci, with DRB1 alleles having the most associated TCRs and HLA-C alleles having the fewest. The authors suggested that the approach could potentially be generalized to other disease states and immunological phenotypes.

Library creation used the immunoSEQ multiplex PCR assay. For the multiplex PCR, a mixture combining 60 forward primers for TCR Vbeta segments and 13 reverse primers for TCR Jbeta segments was used. Amplification of the CDR3 region of rearranged TCR beta genes was performed with a multiplex PCR assay on genomic DNA. On the Illumina HiSeq System, the amplified TCR beta libraries were sequenced as 87-base-pair reads. As for how the authors treated the data: A later analysis counted about 76 million unique TCR beta chains across the 500 to 850 repertoires, and approximately 11 million of these chains were shared by at least two donors. Raw reads were error-corrected and collapsed into unique sequences with a nearest-neighbor algorithm that merged closely related sequences to remove PCR and sequencing errors. To assign V, D and J gene segments, CDR3 sequences were aligned to IMGT reference sequences. For a sequence to be retained, a match of at least six nucleotides to both a V gene segment and a J gene segment was required. A rearrangement was called productive if the CDR3 had no stop codons and remained in frame with V and J, and every other rearrangement was called non-productive. CDR3 was defined according to IMGT convention as the region running from the second conserved V-encoded cysteine to the conserved J-encoded phenylalanine. The earlier analysis of about 590 of the donors excluded sequences that lacked an unambiguous match to a single V gene segment. In an earlier analysis of approximately 590 of the donors, a V segment was called functional when productive rearrangements were above 56.7%, and segregating when the standard deviation between donors exceeded 5%. A statistical classification framework was built to diagnose cytomegalovirus status from the catalog of TCR beta chain sequences. In a later analysis, V and J genes were assigned by comparing TCR nucleotide sequences against IMGT/GENE-DB human TR gene sequences. A later analysis assigned CDR3 sequences and most-parsimonious VDJ recombination scenarios with the TCRdist pipeline. A later analysis defined each TCR beta chain by its CDR3 amino acid sequence plus V-gene family, and excluded reads lacking a unique V-gene family. To address suspected cross-contamination and a sequencing artifact, a later analysis removed a few hundred highly shared, low-generation-probability nucleotide sequences. A later analysis calculated a clonal expansion index for each public chain from normalized within-repertoire ranks of inferred template counts. A later analysis computed generation probabilities with a VDJ recombination model fitted to out-of-frame rearrangements, and checked the results against IGoR. In a later analysis, hypergeometric tests were used to score TCR-TCR, TCR-HLA and TCR-CMV co-occurrence, with a repertoire-size bias correction applied to TCR pairs. False discovery rates were estimated in a later analysis by permuting HLA or CMV assignments 20 times. A later analysis grouped co-occurring TCRs with DBSCAN, adding TCRdist sequence similarity when clustering within HLA-allele-positive subsets. Repertoires with fewer than 30,000 or more than 120,000 public chains were left out of co-occurrence clustering, as were about five repertoires with anomalous nucleotide sharing. TCRdb stores this immuneACCESS table with in-frame sequences only. Part of the clones is absent; in the studies checked, under half of the shortfall reflects unresolved V genes, and no reason is known for the rest. That table furnishes V, J and clone size, whereas the DNA furnished D and trimming. The sample profile shows around 270,000 clones; around 80% of them were found once. The ten most abundant clones make up less than 0.4% of the sample.

The cohort comprised more than 550 healthy bone marrow donors. At the time of sampling, all cohort members were nominally healthy, though unrecorded immune exposures were likely present. The donor tested CMV seronegative and was one of the 352 seronegative cohort members. A peripheral blood sample was collected from each donor, and TCR beta sequencing was performed on peripheral blood mononuclear cells. Genomic DNA extraction from the blood cell samples was performed with the Qiagen DNeasy Blood Extraction Kit. The TCR was taken from a girl aged 2 to 10 in good health and CMV-seronegative. Sequencing was done on a sample of PBMCs. The receptor chain draws on TRBV2 and TRBJ2-5, and TRBD2 matches 8 of the central bases. Here is the DNA: TGTGCCAGCAGTTTTTTGGCGGGGGGAGGTGAGACCCAGTACTTC. It translates as CASSFLAGGGETQYF.